Listed here is a single TCR beta chain. Its matching antigen is unknown. The TCR beta CDR3 regions underwent amplification using RNA transcripts as the source. Using the HTBI primer set, a first-round RT-PCR was run on the TCR CDR3. TCRdb re-derived calls from the multiplex PCR reads in MiXCR, one entry per CDR3 protein. Among 530,000 or so distinct CDR3 sequences listed, approximately 44% were seen once. V dropped 5 bases and J dropped 9 bases, with 11 bases sitting between them. In germline, CDR1 is SGHVS, CDR2 FNYEAQ. CDR3 size: 12 residues. These data belong to a study of T cells in Graves' hyperthyroidism and ophthalmopathy. Study findings and constraints: Blood also carried most thyroid clonotypes expanded above 0.001.

The J gene is TRBJ1-3, the V gene TRBV7-6; D is perhaps TRBD1 (6 bases). The specimen sequenced was peripheral blood or thyroid tissue (not recorded which). This clonotype was sampled from a woman in her late teens or twenties with Graves' hyperthyroidism. Here the CDR3 DNA reads TGTGCCAGCAGCGGGGGGGCGAGCACCATATATTTT. It encodes CASSGGASTIYF.